The 32 T cell receptor beta chains in this list originate from one sample, sequenced in a study of CD8 T cell repertoires and HIV-1 epitope variants. No antigen has been identified for these receptors. The protocol was immunoSEQ multiplex PCR, while the TCRdb copy is restricted to in-frame clones and leaves out a portion. The sample lists around 7,000 clones; 66% were seen once. What was sequenced was cultured CD8+ T cells derived from PBMCs. The receptors were sampled from a male donor with HIV.

This rearrangement joins TRBV9 to TRBJ1-1, with a weak D call TRBD1 (6 bases). CDR3 length: 14 amino acids. The V and J ends lost 3 bases and 2 bases respectively, with 11 bases between them. CDR1 SGDLS and CDR2 YYNGEE come from the germline V gene. This chain's CDR3 is CASSAGTTNTEAFF. CDR3 nucleotides: TGTGCCAGCAGCGCCGGGACAACTAACACTGAAGCTTTCTTT.

The rearrangement joins TRBV2 to TRBJ2-7; D is uncertain. CDR3 length equals 13 residues. In germline, CDR1 is SNHLY, CDR2 FYNNEI. Trimming removed 8 bases from V and 6 bases from J, with 17 bases in between. Written as DNA, the CDR3 is TGTGCCAGCCAGACTTTGCTATGGGGCGAGCAGTACTTC. Residues: CASQTLLWGEQYF.

The CDR3 DNA follows: TGTGCCAGCAGCCAAGATGGGGACTTGCGGGGCTCTTACTCTGGAAACACCATATATTTT. Its translation is CASSQDGDLRGSYSGNTIYF. The gene calls are TRBV4-2 and TRBJ1-3; D perhaps matches TRBD1 (5 bases). V was cut by 0 bases and J by 0 bases, with 21 bases left in between. CDR1 LGHNA and CDR2 YNFKEQ come from the germline V gene. The CDR3 spans 20 residues.

The genes are TRBV7-9 and TRBJ2-1; no definite D call. The ends were cut back, 2 bases at V and 0 bases at J, with 11 bases in the middle. CDR3 length: 16 residues. From germline, CDR1 is SEHNR and CDR2 FQNEAQ (reference sequence). Here the CDR3 reads CASSLPRSDSYNEQFF. The CDR3 coding sequence is TGTGCCAGCAGCTTACCTAGATCCGACTCCTACAATGAGCAGTTCTTC.

V is TRBV30 and J is TRBJ1-1, with TRBD1 matching over 10 bases. The length of the CDR3 is 17 residues. Germline V lookup: CDR1 GTSNPN, CDR2 SVGIG (reference sequence). J was trimmed by 0 bases and V by 4 bases; bases with no gene match: 11. The CDR3 protein is CAWNLRGTGAMNTEAFF. The CDR3 nucleotides are TGTGCCTGGAACCTCCGCGGGACAGGGGCGATGAACACTGAAGCTTTCTTT.

The V gene is TRBV11-1, the J gene TRBJ2-5, with a weak D call TRBD1 (5 bases). Between the trimmed V and J ends, which lost 2 bases and 4 bases, there was a span of 14 bases. The CDR3 is 15 amino acids. Germline values: CDR1 SGHAT, CDR2 FQDESV (reference sequence). In DNA form, the CDR3 reads TGTGCCAGCAGCTTATCTTCGACAGAAGGAGAGACCCAGTACTTC. This encodes CASSLSSTEGETQYF.

About this clone: At one boundary the junction diverges from the germline segment, which might be a read error. Other nucleotide sequences from this sample produce the same CDR3. The chain uses TRBV28 and TRBJ1-4; D possibly corresponds to TRBD1 (5 bases). The CDR3 extends over 16 amino acids. Germline CDR1 is MDHEN and CDR2 is SYDVKM. CDR3 loop: CASRKLRAGKYEKLFF. CDR3 DNA: TGTGCTAGCAGGAAACTGAGGGCAGGGAAATATGAAAAACTGTTTTTT.

The chain uses TRBV6-9 and TRBJ2-7, with 8 bases identical to TRBD2. The trim removed 3 bases at V and 6 bases at J, leaving 1 base unmatched. The CDR3 extends over 12 amino acids. CDR1 and CDR2 (germline): MNHGY, SVAAGI. CDR3 sequence reads: CASSYGGGEQYF. CDR3 in DNA: TGTGCCAGCAGTTACGGGGGGGGCGAGCAGTACTTC.

V and J are TRBV5-8 and TRBJ1-1, with unresolved D. The length of the CDR3 is 12 residues. V gave up 3 bases and J gave up 8 bases, with 11 bases separating them. Germline assignment: CDR1 SGHTS and CDR2 YDEGEE. This CDR3 is CASSSWTREAFF. DNA of the CDR3: TGTGCCAGCAGCTCCTGGACTCGAGAAGCTTTCTTT.

The J gene is TRBJ2-1, the V gene TRBV27; D possibly corresponds to TRBD2 (6 bases). The V gene's germline CDR1 is MNHEY and CDR2 SMNVEV (reference sequence). Trimming took 2 bases from V and 4 from J, leaving 6 bases between them. The CDR3 totals 13 residues. The CDR3 region is CASSLGGYNEQFF. For the CDR3, the DNA is TGTGCCAGCAGTTTAGGAGGGTACAATGAGCAGTTCTTC.

This chain uses TRBV28 with TRBJ2-6; the D call may be TRBD1 or TRBD2 (5 bases each). The germline CDR1 and CDR2 sequences are MDHEN and SYDVKM. V dropped 2 bases and J dropped 3 bases, with 8 bases sitting between them. CDR3 size: 15 residues. CDR3 coding DNA: TGTGCCAGCAGTTTAAGTGGGGGTGGGGCCAACGTCCTGACTTTC. Translation: CASSLSGGGANVLTF.

This clone was detected a few times. The rearrangement uses TRBV6-1 and TRBJ1-3; a possible D gene is TRBD1 (5 bases). In germline, CDR1 is MNHNS, CDR2 SASEGT. The germline V and J ends were trimmed by 8 bases and 0 bases, with 14 bases remaining between them. CDR3 length: 15 residues. The CDR3 sequence: CASRGDLYSGNTIYF. The CDR3 DNA reads TGTGCCAGCCGGGGGGACTTATACTCTGGAAACACCATATATTTT.

The J gene is TRBJ1-6, the V gene TRBV7-6; a weak D match, TRBD1 (6 bases). This CDR3 has 15 amino acids. The germline V gene has CDR1 SGHVS and CDR2 FNYEAQ. V shed 5 bases and J shed 7 bases, with 15 bases lying between them. CDR3 DNA: TGTGCCAGCAGCCTCGAACAGGGACGGAATTCACCCCTCCACTTT. This codes for CASSLEQGRNSPLHF.

J is TRBJ2-7 and V is TRBV7-6; possibly TRBD1 or TRBD2 for D (5 bases each). The CDR3 covers 13 residues. With 0 bases removed from V and 4 bases from J, the gap between germline ends came to 7 bases. CDR1 and CDR2 (germline): SGHVS, FNYEAQ. The CDR3 spells CASSLAGDYEQYF. The CDR3 nucleotides are TGTGCCAGCAGCTTAGCGGGGGATTACGAGCAGTACTTC.

The chain carries TRBV28 and TRBJ2-6; D unresolved. Germline-derived CDR1 and CDR2 are MDHEN and SYDVKM. V lost 9 bases and J 0 bases, leaving 9 bases between the germline ends. The CDR3 is made up of 14 amino acids. This CDR3 is CASGMNSGANVLTF. In DNA form, the CDR3 reads TGTGCCAGTGGGATGAACTCTGGGGCCAACGTCCTGACTTTC.

In its sample, this clone was seen a few times. This rearrangement joins TRBV28 to TRBJ2-1; possibly TRBD2 for D (6 bases). Trimming shortened V by 4 bases and J by 7 bases, and 17 bases separated the two germline ends. In germline, CDR1 is MDHEN, CDR2 SYDVKM. The CDR3 covers 15 residues. The CDR3 DNA reads TGTGCCAGCAGTTATCGGGACTTGGGATTAAATGAGCAGTTCTTC. Residues: CASSYRDLGLNEQFF. Together with reference TRBV28 and TRBJ2-1, the CDR3 gives the full variable domain: DVKVTQSSRYLVKRTGEKVFLECVQDMDHENMFWYRQDPGLGLRLIYFSYDVKMKEKGDIPEGYSVSREKKERFSLILESASTNQTSMYLCASSYRDLGLNEQFFGPGTRLTVL.

This clone counts as medium-sized. V gene TRBV19 combines with J gene TRBJ1-1; the D is unclear. CDR3 length: 15 amino acids. The germline V gene encodes CDR1 LNHDA and CDR2 SQIVND (reference sequence). The ends were cut back, 10 bases at V and 5 bases at J, with 23 bases in the middle. In nucleotides, the CDR3 is TGTGCCACTTCGGGAAGTACGACGTCCGATACTGAAGCTTTCTTT. Its translation is CATSGSTTSDTEAFF.

The J gene is TRBJ2-2, the V gene TRBV29-1; D is perhaps TRBD1 (5 bases). Trimming left V 7 bases short and J 8 bases short, with 11 bases between. CDR3 size: 11 residues. Germline V gene data show CDR1 as SQVTM and CDR2 as ANQGSEA. The CDR3 sequence: CSALRVGELFF. The CDR3 bases are TGCAGCGCCCTCAGGGTTGGGGAGCTGTTTTTT.

The chain joins TRBV4-3 to TRBJ2-3; TRBD1 matches 9 bases. With 2 bases clipped from V and 6 bases from J, the junction kept 3 bases outside the gene matches. CDR3 length: 14 amino acids. Germline CDR1 is LGHNA and CDR2 is YSLEER. CDR3 nucleotides: TGCGCCAGCAGCCAAAGGACAGGGGTGGATACGCAGTATTTT. Residues: CASSQRTGVDTQYF.

The chain employs TRBV19 and TRBJ1-1; D is perhaps TRBD1 (5 bases). Trimming left V 1 base short and J 1 base short, with 16 bases between. The CDR3 covers 17 residues. Germline V lookup: CDR1 LNHDA, CDR2 SQIVND (reference sequence). In DNA form, the CDR3 reads TGTGCCAGTAGTATAGTATATCAGGGTAGTTCGAACACTGAAGCTTTCTTT. Protein product: CASSIVYQGSSNTEAFF.

This clone showed up just a few times. The chain combines TRBV6-5 with TRBJ2-7; 8 bases are a match to TRBD1. The CDR3 loop spans 12 amino acids. The V gene's germline CDR1 is MNHEY and CDR2 SVGAGI. The V segment lost 6 bases and the J segment 3 bases; nucleotides outside the gene matches: 1. The CDR3 is CASSGTGYEQYF. CDR3 coding DNA: TGTGCCAGCAGCGGGACAGGCTACGAGCAGTACTTC.

The gene calls are TRBV7-3 and TRBJ2-5; D is uncertain. V lost 5 bases, J lost 0 bases, and 10 bases lay in between. The CDR3 loop spans 14 amino acids. Germline CDR1 is SGHTA and CDR2 is FQGTGA. CDR3 loop: CASSQTSNQETQYF. CDR3 coding DNA: TGTGCCAGCAGCCAGACTTCGAACCAAGAGACCCAGTACTTC.

The chain carries TRBV7-8 and TRBJ1-5; D is undetermined. Per germline, CDR1 SGHVS and CDR2 FQNEAQ. V was clipped by 5 bases and J by 2 bases, with 7 bases between them. The CDR3 covers 13 residues. The CDR3 sequence is CASSVPGNQPQHF. The CDR3 DNA is TGTGCCAGCAGCGTTCCAGGCAATCAGCCCCAGCATTTT.

This sequence joins TRBV5-6 and TRBJ2-7; no reliable D call. The CDR3 loop spans 15 amino acids. The germline CDR1 and CDR2 sequences are SGHDT and YYEEEE. V was clipped by 1 base and J by 6 bases, with 17 bases between them. CDR3 amino acids: CASSLWLASPFEQYF. The CDR3 nucleotides are TGTGCCAGCAGCTTGTGGCTTGCGTCCCCCTTCGAGCAGTACTTC.

The V gene is TRBV28, the J gene TRBJ2-2, with D maybe TRBD1 (5 bases). V dropped 5 bases and J dropped 7 bases, with 20 bases sitting between them. The CDR3 has 16 amino acids. Germline V CDR1 and CDR2: MDHEN, SYDVKM. This CDR3 reads CASSLPRGPQGGELFF. DNA for the CDR3: TGTGCCAGCAGTCTACCACGTGGCCCTCAGGGCGGGGAGCTGTTTTTT.

This chain uses TRBV14 with TRBJ2-5; D perhaps matches TRBD2 (5 bases). The ends were cut back, 6 bases at V and 4 bases at J, with 18 bases in the middle. The CDR3 sequence is 15 residues long. Germline V gene lookup returns CDR1 SGHDN and CDR2 FVKESK. CDR3 loop: CASSLARTSGETQYF. The CDR3, as DNA: TGTGCCAGCAGTCTAGCCCGGACCTCGGGAGAGACCCAGTACTTC.

The V gene is TRBV19, the J gene TRBJ1-2, with D possibly matching TRBD1 (6 bases). Trimming left V 8 bases short and J 4 bases short, with 20 bases between. This CDR3 spans 15 amino acids. The V gene's germline CDR1 is LNHDA and CDR2 SQIVND (reference sequence). The CDR3 region is CASHYLTGSPYGYTF. The CDR3 DNA follows: TGTGCCAGTCATTACCTGACAGGATCCCCCTATGGCTACACCTTC.

The chain couples TRBV4-2 to TRBJ1-2; TRBD1 aligns across 8 bases. The germline V gene encodes CDR1 LGHNA and CDR2 YNFKEQ. The CDR3 length is 16 residues. The V segment lost 0 bases and the J segment 8 bases; nucleotides outside the gene matches: 11. CDR3 residues: CASSQDLADRGRGYTF. The CDR3 nucleotides are TGTGCCAGCAGCCAAGATCTTGCAGACAGGGGTCGCGGCTACACCTTC.

About this clone itself: Germline is not matched at one junction end, which may reflect a read error. The rearrangement links TRBV29-1 to TRBJ2-5, with D possibly matching TRBD1 (6 bases). The CDR3 is 12 residues long. Germline values: CDR1 SQVTM, CDR2 ANQGSEA. CDR3 nucleotide sequence: TGCAGCGTTCGGACAGATCAAGAGGCCCAGTACTTC. Translation gives CSVRTDQEAQYF.

V is TRBV6-4 and J is TRBJ1-1; perhaps TRBD1 as D (6 bases). Trimming left V 4 bases short and J 9 bases short, with 15 bases between. CDR1 is MRHNA and CDR2 is SNTAGT in the germline V gene. The CDR3 contains 13 residues. CDR3 in DNA: TGTGCCAGCAGTGTCGATCAACAGGGAAAAGCTTTCTTT. This translates into CASSVDQQGKAFF.

The J gene is TRBJ2-7, the V gene TRBV7-9; D unresolved. The CDR3 is 14 residues long. Germline CDR1 SEHNR, CDR2 FQNEAQ (reference sequence). V shed 1 base and J shed 1 base, with 8 bases lying between them. The CDR3 loop is CASSLGEGSYEQYF. In DNA form, the CDR3 reads TGTGCCAGCAGCTTAGGAGAAGGGTCCTACGAGCAGTACTTC.

The chain carries TRBV7-9 and TRBJ2-1; 10 bases agree with TRBD2. J lost 6 bases, V lost 2 bases, and 4 bases had no gene match. This CDR3 spans 15 amino acids. Germline CDR1 and CDR2: SEHNR and FQNEAQ (reference sequence). The CDR3 is CASSLLAGEGNEQFF. CDR3 DNA sequence: TGTGCCAGCAGCTTACTAGCGGGAGAGGGCAATGAGCAGTTCTTC.